The TCR beta chain described here comes from a study of cytomegalovirus exposure and HLA in healthy donors. The study's findings and limits: A later analysis linked 15,000 to 20,000 TCR beta sequences to HLA alleles at 0.05 false discovery rate. Cytomegalovirus association was assigned to some 160 TCR beta chains.

V shed 6 bases and J 4 bases; nucleotides not matched to a gene: 5. Germline V gene sequence: CDR1 MNHEY, CDR2 SMNVEV (reference sequence). The CDR3 runs to 15 residues. The PCR employed 60 Vbeta primers together with 13 Jbeta primers. Produced via immunoSEQ multiplex PCR; TCRdb's table is partial and in-frame only. Of about 80,000 clones detected, 70% to 85% appear once; the ten largest clones hold more than 2%. With respect to this clone: Its antigen is currently unknown.

The chain combines TRBV27 with TRBJ2-2; 10 nucleotides align to TRBD1. The source is a man aged 30 to 39 in good health and CMV-seronegative. Specimen: PBMCs. The CDR3 here is CASRPGQGSTGELFF. The CDR3, as DNA: TGTGCCAGCAGACCGGGACAGGGGAGCACCGGGGAGCTGTTTTTT.